In its sample, the clone carrying this T cell receptor beta chain ranks as medium-sized. Its antigen is undetermined. The data were obtained in a study of PD-1 blockade in classical Hodgkin lymphoma. Losses at the gene ends were 7 bases for V and 4 bases for J; bases not matched to a gene: 9. CDR1 and CDR2 (germline): SQVTM, ANQGSEA. The CDR3 runs to 14 residues. Study findings and constraints: Some patients began nivolumab under 1 year after ASCT. These patients were excluded from later analyses.

Each of the patients experienced relapse following autologous stem cell transplantation, and their brentuximab vedotin exposure differed. TCRdb's copy holds only in-frame clones and misses some; the assay was immunoSEQ multiplex PCR. This sample yields more than 25,000 clones, of which roughly 70% are seen a single time; more than 25% belongs to the top ten. This clonotype originated in a human donor with classical Hodgkin lymphoma. This material consisted of peripheral blood mononuclear cells (PBMCs), taken before the second cycle of nivolumab. The chain couples TRBV29-1 to TRBJ2-2, with 7 bases aligning to TRBD1. The CDR3 is CSAGTDKGTGELFF. CDR3 bases: TGCAGCGCTGGGACAGACAAAGGCACCGGGGAGCTGTTTTTT.